The 30 T cell receptor beta chains in this list originate from one sample, sequenced in a study of control samples from healthy donors and cancer patients. The data were produced by immunoSEQ multiplex PCR, yet TCRdb's version contains in-frame clones alone and is incomplete. The table shows about 140,000 clones, with under 95% occurring only once. The sequencing sample was made of blood. The receptors here all came from a man aged 40-49 years in good health.

This clone was detected only once. The chain uses TRBV6-5 and TRBJ2-5; 9 bases line up with TRBD2. This CDR3 contains 11 residues. CDR1 is MNHEY and CDR2 is SVGAGI in the germline V gene. This CDR3 is CAAGGEETQYF. CDR3 DNA sequence: TGTGCGGCGGGAGGGGAGGAGACCCAGTACTTC.

The chain combines TRBV12-3 or TRBV12-4 with TRBJ1-5, with D hard to call. The CDR3 covers 13 residues. The V gene lost 1 base and the J gene lost 0 bases, with 1 base spanning the gap. Written as DNA, the CDR3 is TGTGCCAGCAGTTTAGGTAGCAATCAGCCCCAGCATTTT. Amino acids: CASSLGSNQPQHF.

The gene calls are TRBV12-5 and TRBJ2-1, with TRBD2 identical over 8 bases. Per germline, CDR1 LGHNT and CDR2 FRNRAP. The J segment lost 2 bases and the V segment lost 0 bases, leaving 3 bases of the junction unmatched. This CDR3 is built from 16 residues. The CDR3 coding sequence is TGTGCTAGTGGTTTGGTCCGGGGGGGCCCCTACAATGAGCAGTTCTTC. It encodes CASGLVRGGPYNEQFF.

The gene calls are TRBV10-3 and TRBJ1-6, with 9 bases aligning to TRBD1. Germline lookup yields CDR1 ENHRY and CDR2 SYGVKD. The CDR3 contains 15 residues. J was trimmed by 10 bases and V by 2 bases; bases with no gene match: 6. CDR3 loop: CAISEEDRGGSPLHF. In DNA, the CDR3 is TGTGCCATCAGTGAGGAGGACAGGGGTGGGTCACCCCTCCACTTT.

The chain couples TRBV12-3 or TRBV12-4 to TRBJ1-5, with TRBD1 identical over 9 bases. Trimming cost V 7 bases and J 6 bases; bases outside gene matches: 4. This CDR3 is 13 amino acids long. The CDR3, as DNA: TGTGCCAGCACTCTGACAGGGGGTCAGCCCCAGCATTTT. Its protein is CASTLTGGQPQHF.

The V call is TRBV10-3, the J call TRBJ1-1; tentatively, D is TRBD1 (6 bases). Trimming stripped 8 bases from V and 4 bases from J, with 14 bases between. This CDR3 is 13 amino acids long. Germline V lookup: CDR1 ENHRY, CDR2 SYGVKD. The CDR3 loop reads CAIQQGEGTEAFF. The CDR3 DNA reads as TGTGCCATCCAACAGGGAGAGGGCACTGAAGCTTTCTTT.

The rearrangement joins TRBV9 to TRBJ1-1; no definite D call. This CDR3 spans 13 amino acids. Germline CDR1 and CDR2: SGDLS and YYNGEE. V was pared by 0 bases and J by 5 bases, with 8 bases between. The CDR3 loop reads CASSVGWGTEAFF. For the CDR3, the DNA is TGTGCCAGCAGCGTAGGGTGGGGTACTGAAGCTTTCTTT.

This chain connects TRBV5-1 to TRBJ2-5, with 8 bases matching TRBD2. CDR1 is SGHRS and CDR2 is YFSETQ in the germline V gene. The CDR3 runs to 14 residues. The ends lost 1 base at V and 5 bases at J; junction bases unmatched: 4. Here the CDR3 DNA reads TGCGCCAGCAGCTTGACGGGGGGGCAGGAGACCCAGTACTTC. Protein product: CASSLTGGQETQYF.

This rearrangement joins TRBV14 to TRBJ2-2, with D tentatively TRBD2 (5 bases). Germline CDR1 SGHDN, CDR2 FVKESK. V lost 5 bases and J lost 0, with 7 bases in between. The CDR3 has 14 residues. CDR3 DNA sequence: TGTGCCAGCAGCTGGGGAGCGAACACCGGGGAGCTGTTTTTT. This codes for CASSWGANTGELFF.

CDR3 coding DNA: TGTGCCACCAGTGACTCAAATCATAGCAATCAGCCCCAGCATTTT. The encoded protein is CATSDSNHSNQPQHF. This chain connects TRBV24-1 to TRBJ1-5; D is ambiguous. The CDR3 length is 15 residues. Germline CDR1 KGHDR, CDR2 SFDVKD. Trimming shortened V by 4 bases and J by 0 bases, and 9 bases separated the two germline ends.

The gene calls are TRBV11-2 and TRBJ2-7; D is uncertain. The CDR3 has 14 residues. In germline, CDR1 is SGHAT, CDR2 FQNNGV. The ends were cut back, 0 bases at V and 4 bases at J, with 10 bases in the middle. CDR3 nucleotide sequence: TGTGCCAGCAGCTTAGATCGCGGAAGATACGAGCAGTACTTC. It specifies CASSLDRGRYEQYF.

The CDR3 nucleotides read TGTGCCAGCAGCCCCGACCTCGATACGCAGTATTTT. This codes for CASSPDLDTQYF. The chain is built from TRBV7-6 and TRBJ2-3; D not resolved. The V gene lost 5 bases and the J gene lost 6 bases, with 9 bases spanning the gap. CDR1 and CDR2 (germline): SGHVS, FNYEAQ. This CDR3 region has 12 residues.

The table lists this clone with many counts. The chain joins TRBV27 to TRBJ2-7; no clear D. The V end lost 3 bases, the J end lost 0 bases, and 9 bases lay between the germline ends. The CDR3 sequence is 14 residues long. Germline V CDR1 and CDR2: MNHEY, SMNVEV (reference sequence). The CDR3 spells CASSFQGNSYEQYF. CDR3 nucleotides: TGTGCCAGCAGTTTTCAAGGAAACTCCTACGAGCAGTACTTC.

The chain recombines TRBV6-5 with TRBJ1-3; tentative D call: TRBD1 (5 bases). V was trimmed by 6 bases and J by 0 bases, leaving 12 bases between them. The CDR3 runs 15 residues. Germline lookup yields CDR1 MNHEY and CDR2 SVGAGI. CDR3 loop: CASRSGHYSGNTIYF. The CDR3 nucleotides read TGTGCCAGCAGATCCGGACACTACTCTGGAAACACCATATATTTT.

V is TRBV11-1 and J is TRBJ2-7; no definite D call. Germline CDR1 is SGHAT and CDR2 is FQDESV (reference sequence). The V and J ends lost 0 bases and 3 bases respectively, with 6 bases between them. CDR3 length: 13 amino acids. CDR3 in amino acids: CASSLATVYEQYF. In DNA, the CDR3 is TGTGCCAGCAGCTTAGCCACGGTCTACGAGCAGTACTTC.

The chain couples TRBV28 to TRBJ2-3; 7 nucleotides align to TRBD2. The germline CDR1 and CDR2 sequences are MDHEN and SYDVKM. The junction had 4 bases not matched to a gene; V was cut back by 3 bases and J by 4 bases. The CDR3 runs to 14 residues. The CDR3 sequence: CASSLGRGADTQYF. The CDR3 DNA follows: TGTGCCAGCAGTTTGGGGAGGGGCGCAGATACGCAGTATTTT. Combining the CDR3 with reference TRBV28 and TRBJ2-3 gives the whole variable domain DVKVTQSSRYLVKRTGEKVFLECVQDMDHENMFWYRQDPGLGLRLIYFSYDVKMKEKGDIPEGYSVSREKKERFSLILESASTNQTSMYLCASSLGRGADTQYFGPGTRLTVL.

The CDR3 sequence is CASSYSAGKGGYTF. CDR3 in DNA: TGTGCCAGCAGTTACTCGGCGGGAAAAGGAGGCTACACCTTC. This chain connects TRBV6-5 to TRBJ1-2; unclear D gene. The CDR3 covers 14 residues. The germline V gene has CDR1 MNHEY and CDR2 SVGAGI. Trimming removed 0 bases from V and 8 bases from J, with 13 bases in between.

The rearrangement joins TRBV10-3 to TRBJ1-2; possibly TRBD1 for D (5 bases). V lost 0 bases and J 5 bases, leaving 16 bases between the germline ends. Germline assignment: CDR1 ENHRY and CDR2 SYGVKD. CDR3 length equals 16 residues. The CDR3 nucleotides read TGTGCCATCAGTGAGTCGATGAGACAGCCTGGATATGGCTACACCTTC. Protein: CAISESMRQPGYGYTF.

A remark on this clone: Other nucleotide sequences in the sample specify the same CDR3. The CDR3 is CASSVGQGNTEAFF. DNA of the CDR3: TGTGCCAGCAGCGTCGGACAGGGGAACACTGAAGCTTTCTTT. The chain has TRBV9 and TRBJ1-1; 8 positions match TRBD1. The V and J ends lost 2 bases and 1 base, in that order; junction bases with no gene match: 1. The CDR3 is 14 amino acids. Germline V lookup: CDR1 SGDLS, CDR2 YYNGEE.

This chain connects TRBV7-2 to TRBJ1-1; 7 bases align to TRBD1. V dropped 3 bases and J dropped 10; count of bases not matched to a gene: 5. Per germline, CDR1 SGHTA and CDR2 FQGNSA. This CDR3 is 12 amino acids long. The CDR3: CASSFRQGGAFF. CDR3 DNA sequence: TGTGCCAGCAGCTTCAGGCAGGGGGGAGCTTTCTTT.

The chain uses TRBV15 and TRBJ2-2, with D tentatively TRBD1 (7 bases). Trimming shortened V by 2 bases and J by 5 bases, and 15 bases separated the two germline ends. Germline V gives CDR1 LNHNV, CDR2 YYDKDF (reference sequence). CDR3 length equals 16 residues. The chain's CDR3 is CATSRTGAGGTGELFF. CDR3 coding DNA: TGTGCCACCAGCAGAACTGGGGCAGGGGGGACCGGGGAGCTGTTTTTT.

By its share, this clone is medium-sized. The V and J genes are TRBV7-2 and TRBJ2-2; no firm D call. V was pared by 1 base and J by 1 base, with 7 bases between. The germline V gene encodes CDR1 SGHTA and CDR2 FQGNSA. The CDR3 has 15 amino acids. The CDR3 spells CASSLGGVNTGELFF. Here the CDR3 DNA reads TGTGCCAGCAGCTTAGGAGGCGTGAACACCGGGGAGCTGTTTTTT.

V gene TRBV18 combines with J gene TRBJ1-3; D is ambiguous. Germline V gene lookup returns CDR1 KGHSH and CDR2 LQKENI. This CDR3 spans 14 amino acids. Between the trimmed V and J ends, which lost 4 bases and 0 bases, there was a span of 7 bases. The CDR3 coding sequence is TGTGCCAGCTCACAAGATTACTCTGGAAACACCATATATTTT. Its protein product is CASSQDYSGNTIYF.

The J gene is TRBJ1-1, the V gene TRBV6-5; a possible D gene is TRBD1 (5 bases). There are 16 residues in the CDR3. V lost 0 bases to trimming and J lost 0 bases, with 11 bases between them. Germline V CDR1 and CDR2: MNHEY, SVGAGI. The CDR3 nucleotides read TGTGCCAGCAGTTACTCAGCTTCGGGGGTGAACACTGAAGCTTTCTTT. Protein product: CASSYSASGVNTEAFF.

The chain joins TRBV5-1 to TRBJ2-2, with 10 positions matching TRBD2. J was trimmed by 3 bases and V by 4 bases; bases with no gene match: 0. The CDR3 has 14 amino acids. Germline assignment: CDR1 SGHRS and CDR2 YFSETQ. The CDR3 region is CASSLAGDTGELFF. The CDR3 region has the DNA TGCGCCAGCAGCCTAGCGGGAGACACCGGGGAGCTGTTTTTT. The full variable domain, with the rest looked up from reference TRBV5-1 and TRBJ2-2, is KAGVTQTPRYLIKTRGQQVTLSCSPISGHRSVSWYQQTPGQGLQFLFEYFSETQRNKGNFPGRFSGRQFSNSRSEMNVSTLELGDSALYLCASSLAGDTGELFFGEGSRLTVL.

The V gene is TRBV5-4, the J gene TRBJ2-7, with D perhaps TRBD1 or TRBD2 (5 bases each). V lost 3 bases to trimming and J lost 6 bases, with 19 bases between them. The CDR3 covers 15 residues. The germline V gene has CDR1 SGHNT and CDR2 YYREEE (reference sequence). The CDR3 loop is CASSSAGTAVGEQYF. CDR3 DNA sequence: TGTGCCAGCAGCTCCGCCGGGACGGCGGTAGGCGAGCAGTACTTC.

The V gene is TRBV2, the J gene TRBJ1-1, with 8 bases that match TRBD1. The germline V gene encodes CDR1 SNHLY and CDR2 FYNNEI. The CDR3 totals 12 residues. J gave up 8 bases and V 6 bases, and 5 bases lay outside the gene matches. The CDR3 bases are TGTGCCAGCAGCGCAGACAGGGGCGAAGCTTTCTTT. Its translation is CASSADRGEAFF.

J is TRBJ2-1 and V is TRBV25-1, with 12 bases aligning to TRBD2. Trimming took 3 bases from V and 5 from J; bases not matched to a gene: 5. The CDR3 consists of 16 residues. Germline values: CDR1 MGHDK, CDR2 SYGVNS. CDR3 sequence: CASSDWRLAGDNEQFF. The DNA of the CDR3 is TGTGCCAGCAGTGACTGGAGACTAGCGGGAGACAATGAGCAGTTCTTC.

The chain recombines TRBV24-1 with TRBJ1-1, with a possible D match to TRBD1 (5 bases). This CDR3 contains 13 residues. Germline CDR1 is KGHDR and CDR2 is SFDVKD. Trimming took 7 bases from V and 2 from J, leaving 10 bases between them. The CDR3 DNA follows: TGTGCCACCAGGGGACGGAGAAACACTGAAGCTTTCTTT. Encoded protein: CATRGRRNTEAFF.

V is TRBV10-3 and J is TRBJ2-2; D is undetermined. Germline V gene sequence: CDR1 ENHRY, CDR2 SYGVKD. V was cut by 11 bases and J by 0 bases, with 7 bases left in between. CDR3 length equals 12 residues. The CDR3 region is CAVRPNTGELFF. DNA of the CDR3: TGTGCCGTAAGACCGAACACCGGGGAGCTGTTTTTT.